The 3 T cell receptor beta chains presented below share a single source sample, sequenced in a study of blood T cell repertoires in COVID-19. The protocol was immunoSEQ multiplex PCR, while the TCRdb copy is restricted to in-frame clones and leaves out a portion. The table lists approximately 300,000 clones, around 90% of them singletons, with about 4.5% in the top ten. The sample comprised PBMCs or T cells enriched from blood (not recorded which). Receptors were obtained from a woman younger than 35 with acute COVID-19.

The chain employs TRBV18 and TRBJ1-2; possibly TRBD1 for D (6 bases). V lost 2 bases, J lost 7 bases, and 8 bases lay in between. Germline V gene data show CDR1 as KGHSH and CDR2 as LQKENI. This CDR3 is built from 12 residues. The CDR3 bases are TGTGCCAGCTCACCAGGGGGCTCTGGCTACACCTTC. It encodes CASSPGGSGYTF.

The chain combines TRBV18 with TRBJ2-5; D not certain. The CDR3 has 11 residues. Per the germline V gene, CDR1 is KGHSH and CDR2 is LQKENI. V was pared by 2 bases and J by 5 bases, with 3 bases between. In DNA form, the CDR3 reads TGTGCCAGCTCACCAGCGGAGACCCAGTACTTC. Translated: CASSPAETQYF.

The chain couples TRBV28 to TRBJ2-2; D possibly corresponds to TRBD2 (6 bases). This CDR3 spans 18 amino acids. Germline assignment: CDR1 MDHEN and CDR2 SYDVKM. Trimming left V 4 bases short and J 1 base short, with 19 bases between. DNA for the CDR3: TGTGCCAGCAGTTCCTCGCTCCGGGACTTTTGGAACACCGGGGAGCTGTTTTTT. Its protein is CASSSSLRDFWNTGELFF.